The 8 T cell receptor beta chains presented below share a single source sample, sequenced in a study of molecular identifiers for immune sequencing clone quantification. TCRdb re-analysed the PCR reads in MiXCR, keeping a single row per CDR3 protein. Among under 650,000 distinct CDR3 sequences listed, about 20% were seen once. The material sequenced was naive CD8+ T cells from blood, with Jurkat cell RNA spiked in. The subset denotes: FACS-sorted CD8+CD4-CCR7+CD45RA+ naive T cells. The receptors originated from a human donor in good health. Some libraries in this study had Jurkat cell RNA spiked in.

Worth noting for this clonotype: A much larger clone differs from this one at a single base, so this may be a read error. V usage is TRBV5-6 and J usage is TRBJ1-1, with 7 bases that match TRBD1. The J segment lost 4 bases and the V segment lost 0 bases, leaving 12 bases of the junction unmatched. Per the germline V gene, CDR1 is SGHDT and CDR2 is YYEEEE. The CDR3 covers 17 residues. The CDR3 spells CASSLGGQTGRPTEAFF. The CDR3 bases are TGTGCCAGCAGCTTGGGCGGACAGACAGGGAGGCCCACTGAAGCTTTCTTT.

Regarding this clonotype: A much larger clone differs from this one at a single base, so this may be a read error. CDR3 amino acids: CASSFRLGANTEALF. CDR3 DNA sequence: TGTGCCAGCAGCTTTCGTTTGGGGGCGAACACTGAAGCTCTCTTT. The chain recombines TRBV13 with TRBJ1-1; weak D call: TRBD1 (6 bases). Germline values: CDR1 PRHDT, CDR2 FYEKMQ (reference sequence). The CDR3 runs to 15 residues.

This clonotype was observed many times. The chain combines TRBV7-9 with TRBJ1-1; D not resolved. The CDR3 totals 12 residues. CDR1 is SEHNR, CDR2 FQNEAQ, per germline (reference sequence). With 2 bases removed from V and 3 bases from J, the gap between germline ends came to 4 bases. CDR3 DNA: TGTGCCAGCAGCTTATATGACACTGAAGCTTTCTTT. Residues: CASSLYDTEAFF.

The sample holds many counts of this clonotype. The chain uses TRBV19 and TRBJ2-2, with D possibly called TRBD1 or TRBD2 (6 bases each). Per the germline V gene, CDR1 is LNHDA and CDR2 is SQIVND (reference sequence). The CDR3 covers 17 residues. Between the trimmed V and J ends, which lost 3 bases and 4 bases, there was a span of 18 bases. CDR3 DNA: TGTGCCAGTAGTATTCATTTCTCGGGGGCCGGCACCGGGGAGCTGTTTTTT. This translates into CASSIHFSGAGTGELFF.

The rearrangement joins TRBV2 to TRBJ2-7; 10 nucleotides line up with TRBD2. The CDR3 extends over 15 amino acids. The J segment lost 6 bases and the V segment lost 8 bases, leaving 13 bases of the junction unmatched. The germline V gene encodes CDR1 SNHLY and CDR2 FYNNEI. The chain's CDR3 is CASPKRASGRREQYF. The DNA for the CDR3 is TGTGCCAGCCCTAAGAGGGCTAGCGGGAGACGCGAGCAGTACTTC.

There are many counts of this clonotype. The rearrangement links TRBV3-1 to TRBJ2-3; D is unclear. Germline CDR1 and CDR2: LGHDT and YNNKEL (reference sequence). Trimming stripped 4 bases from V and 6 bases from J, with 20 bases between. CDR3 size: 16 residues. CDR3 sequence (DNA): TGTGCCAGCAGCCCTTGGGAAGGCGGTATACGGGATACGCAGTATTTT. This encodes CASSPWEGGIRDTQYF.

The V and J genes are TRBV5-4 and TRBJ2-7; D unresolved. Germline CDR1 and CDR2: SGHNT and YYREEE (reference sequence). Trimming cost V 4 bases and J 1 base, with 9 bases left between them. CDR3 length: 13 amino acids. The DNA for the CDR3 is TGTGCCAGCAGCCCGAATTTATCCTACGAGCAGTACTTC. Amino acids: CASSPNLSYEQYF.

This clonotype was observed a handful of times. The chain recombines TRBV19 with TRBJ1-1; D gene uncertain. The CDR3 is 14 amino acids. In germline, CDR1 is LNHDA, CDR2 SQIVND (reference sequence). Trimming shortened V by 7 bases and J by 0 bases, and 12 bases separated the two germline ends. CDR3 loop: CASMIAPMNTEAFF. The CDR3 DNA follows: TGTGCCAGTATGATAGCTCCGATGAACACTGAAGCTTTCTTT.